This TCR beta chain was obtained from a study of regulatory T cells in long-lasting Graves disease. According to the study, TCR beta libraries were built with iRepertoire HTBI primers and CDR3-region Arm-PCR. TCRdb recomputed calls from the multiplex PCR reads with MiXCR, one row per CDR3 protein. The sample yields roughly 320,000 distinct CDR3 sequences, roughly a sixth seen once. Time point: newly diagnosed GD, antithyroid drugs for less than 3 months. Generation of the TCR library employed RNA extracted from PBMCs. CDR3 size: 13 residues. In germline, CDR1 is LNHDA, CDR2 SQIVND (reference sequence). After removal of 6 bases from V and 5 bases from J, the junction contained 3 bases not matched to a gene. This sample was shared with a second study, whose subject was T cells in Graves' hyperthyroidism and ophthalmopathy.

The sequencing used peripheral blood mononuclear cells (PBMCs), collected at new diagnosis, from a patient treated with antithyroid drugs. The receptor comes from a man aged 35 to 55 with Graves disease. The V and J genes are TRBV19 and TRBJ2-5; 10 bases fit TRBD1. The CDR3 sequence: CASRDRGVETQYF. In DNA form, the CDR3 reads TGTGCCAGTAGGGACAGGGGGGTTGAGACCCAGTACTTC. The complete variable domain, with remaining parts taken from reference TRBV19 and TRBJ2-5, reads DGGITQSPKYLFRKEGQNVTLSCEQNLNHDAMYWYRQDPGQGLRLIYYSQIVNDFQKGDIAEGYSVSREKKESFPLTVTSAQKNPTAFYLCASRDRGVETQYFGPGTRLLVL.